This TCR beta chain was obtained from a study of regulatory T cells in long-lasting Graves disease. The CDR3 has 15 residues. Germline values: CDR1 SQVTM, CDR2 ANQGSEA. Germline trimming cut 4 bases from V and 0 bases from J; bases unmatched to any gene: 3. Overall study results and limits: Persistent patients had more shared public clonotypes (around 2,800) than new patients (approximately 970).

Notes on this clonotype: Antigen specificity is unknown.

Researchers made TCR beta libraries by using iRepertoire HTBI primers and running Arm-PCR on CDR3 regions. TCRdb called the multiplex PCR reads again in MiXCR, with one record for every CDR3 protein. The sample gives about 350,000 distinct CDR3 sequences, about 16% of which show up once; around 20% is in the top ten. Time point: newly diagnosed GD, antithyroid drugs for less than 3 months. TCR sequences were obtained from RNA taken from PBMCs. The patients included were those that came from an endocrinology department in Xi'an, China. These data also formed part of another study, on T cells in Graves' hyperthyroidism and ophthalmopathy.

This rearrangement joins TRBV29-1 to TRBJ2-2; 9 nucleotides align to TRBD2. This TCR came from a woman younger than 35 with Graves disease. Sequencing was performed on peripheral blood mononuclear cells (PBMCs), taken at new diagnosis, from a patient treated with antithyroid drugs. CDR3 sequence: CSVVASGTNTGELFF. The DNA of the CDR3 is TGCAGCGTTGTTGCTAGCGGGACGAACACCGGGGAGCTGTTTTTT.